Listed here are 15 T cell receptor beta chains from one sample, sequenced in a study of cytomegalovirus exposure and HLA in healthy donors (dated by TCRdb to between 2016 and 2019). Libraries came from the immunoSEQ multiplex PCR assay. TCRdb holds this immuneACCESS table with in-frame rearrangements only. Some clones are missing; in checked studies, unresolved V genes explain under half, and the rest has no known cause. The sample includes under 200,000 clones, with about 90% observed a single time. The top ten constitute around 6% of the sample. Input material: PBMCs. Receptors were obtained from a woman in her 30s in good health and CMV-seronegative.

The chain joins TRBV4-3 to TRBJ2-2; D remains ambiguous. There are 13 residues in the CDR3. Germline V CDR1 and CDR2: LGHNA, YSLEER. Trimming took off 4 bases at V and 7 bases at J, with 10 bases between the two ends. The CDR3 DNA is TGCGCCAGCAGCCCTACGAGGCACGGGGAGCTGTTTTTT. Its translation: CASSPTRHGELFF.

The gene calls are TRBV27 and TRBJ2-7, with 7 nucleotides matching TRBD1. V shed 3 bases, J shed 3 bases, and the junction held 5 bases outside the gene matches. The germline CDR1 and CDR2 sequences are MNHEY and SMNVEV (reference sequence). This CDR3 is built from 14 residues. For the CDR3, the DNA is TGTGCCAGCAGTTTTCGGACAGGTTACTACGAGCAGTACTTC. It specifies CASSFRTGYYEQYF.

The chain recombines TRBV7-3 with TRBJ2-1; tentatively, D is TRBD2 (6 bases). Between the trimmed V and J ends, which lost 4 bases and 9 bases, there was a span of 13 bases. Germline CDR1 is SGHTA and CDR2 is FQGTGA. CDR3 length equals 13 residues. The CDR3 DNA is TGTGCCAGCAGCTCAGGTCCGGGACTTGAGCAGTTCTTC. This sequence encodes CASSSGPGLEQFF.

The V call is TRBV4-2, the J call TRBJ1-1; possible D gene TRBD1, 5 bases. The germline V gene has CDR1 LGHNA and CDR2 YNFKEQ. This CDR3 spans 12 amino acids. Trimming cost V 6 bases and J 6 bases, with 11 bases left between them. CDR3 sequence (DNA): TGTGCCAGCAGTCGCTCGGGGGCTGAAGCTTTCTTT. It is translated as CASSRSGAEAFF.

This chain uses TRBV29-1 with TRBJ1-3; 9 bases fit TRBD1. Looked up from germline, CDR1 is SQVTM and CDR2 is ANQGSEA. This CDR3 is 14 amino acids long. V was pared by 7 bases and J by 4 bases, with 8 bases of the junction left unmatched. In nucleotides, the CDR3 is TGCAGCGGGATGGACAGGGGCGACGGAAACACCATATATTTT. This sequence encodes CSGMDRGDGNTIYF.

V usage is TRBV5-1 and J usage is TRBJ2-3; TRBD1 matches at 7 bases. Germline-derived CDR1 and CDR2 are SGHRS and YFSETQ. The CDR3 is 14 amino acids. Trimming at V came to 4 bases and at J to 3 bases, leaving 5 bases not matched to a gene. CDR3 protein: CASSPGQQTDTQYF. The CDR3 bases are TGCGCCAGCAGCCCGGGACAGCAGACAGATACGCAGTATTTT. Variable domain in full (rest from reference TRBV5-1 and TRBJ2-3): KAGVTQTPRYLIKTRGQQVTLSCSPISGHRSVSWYQQTPGQGLQFLFEYFSETQRNKGNFPGRFSGRQFSNSRSEMNVSTLELGDSALYLCASSPGQQTDTQYFGPGTRLTVL.

Only one count was recorded for this clone. The chain joins TRBV18 to TRBJ1-2; 9 bases map to TRBD1. Per the germline V gene, CDR1 is KGHSH and CDR2 is LQKENI. The CDR3 has 15 residues. J lost 6 bases, V lost 3 bases, and 8 bases had no gene match. The CDR3: CASSPRQGEGDGYTF. The CDR3 DNA follows: TGTGCCAGCTCACCTAGACAGGGGGAAGGCGATGGCTACACCTTC.

The chain joins TRBV30 to TRBJ2-1; either TRBD1 or TRBD2 may supply D (6 bases each). The germline CDR1 and CDR2 sequences are GTSNPN and SVGIG (reference sequence). The CDR3 has 15 amino acids. The V end was cut by 3 bases, the J end by 8 bases, with 20 bases between. The CDR3: CAWSVRGERNHEQFF. The DNA for the CDR3 is TGTGCCTGGAGCGTTAGGGGGGAAAGGAATCATGAGCAGTTCTTC.

The chain links TRBV10-2 to TRBJ1-5; possibly TRBD1 for D (5 bases). This CDR3 region has 13 residues. The germline V gene has CDR1 WSHSY and CDR2 SAAADI. The V end was cut by 4 bases, the J end by 2 bases, with 6 bases between. In nucleotides, the CDR3 is TGCGCCAGCAGTGCACAGGGCAATCAGCCCCAGCATTTT. Its protein product is CASSAQGNQPQHF.

The chain combines TRBV7-3 with TRBJ2-1, with TRBD2 identical over 8 bases. Germline CDR1 reads SGHTA; CDR2 reads FQGTGA. Unmatched junction bases numbered 5, after V lost 0 bases and J lost 4 bases. CDR3 length: 16 residues. The CDR3 sequence is CASSLTRGGSYNEQFF. CDR3 DNA: TGTGCCAGCAGCTTAACCCGCGGGGGGTCGTACAATGAGCAGTTCTTC.

V and J are TRBV11-2 and TRBJ1-4; D uncertain. Trimming took off 0 bases at V and 8 bases at J, with 10 bases between the two ends. The CDR3 sequence is 14 residues long. Looked up from germline, CDR1 is SGHAT and CDR2 is FQNNGV. The CDR3 bases are TGTGCCAGCAGCTTAGATTGGGTAGAAGAAAAACTGTTTTTT. Its translation: CASSLDWVEEKLFF.

J is TRBJ1-2 and V is TRBV5-4, with a weak D call TRBD1 (5 bases). V lost 5 bases to trimming and J lost 4 bases, with 15 bases between them. The CDR3 sequence is 14 residues long. Germline V CDR1 and CDR2: SGHNT, YYREEE (reference sequence). CDR3 region: CASRSQTGGYGYTF. CDR3 coding DNA: TGTGCCAGCAGATCTCAAACGGGGGGCTATGGCTACACCTTC.

This clone came up once. The chain combines TRBV27 with TRBJ2-7, with D tentatively TRBD2 (5 bases). Trimming took off 4 bases at V and 3 bases at J, with 13 bases between the two ends. This CDR3 region has 14 residues. Germline assignment: CDR1 MNHEY and CDR2 SMNVEV (reference sequence). The CDR3: CASSSGLGLYEQYF. In DNA form, the CDR3 reads TGTGCCAGCAGTTCTGGACTCGGTCTCTACGAGCAGTACTTC.

This sequence joins TRBV21-1 and TRBJ2-1; the D segment call TRBD2 is taken from the table without a DNA check. TRBV21-1 has pseudogene status. CDR3 length: 17 residues. The chain's CDR3 is CASSTPKREGSYNEQFF. CDR3 DNA sequence: TGTGCCAGCAGCACTCCTAAGCGGGAGGGTTCCTACAATGAGCAGTTCTTC.

J is TRBJ2-3 and V is TRBV18; no definite D call. Trimming left V 3 bases short and J 6 bases short, with 10 bases between. The CDR3 is 13 amino acids. The V gene's germline CDR1 is KGHSH and CDR2 LQKENI. The chain's CDR3 is CASSPFVQDTQYF. CDR3 DNA: TGTGCCAGCTCACCTTTCGTTCAGGATACGCAGTATTTT. Full variable domain (missing parts from reference TRBV18 and TRBJ2-3): NAGVMQNPRHLVRRRGQEARLRCSPMKGHSHVYWYRQLPEEGLKFMVYLQKENIIDESGMPKERFSAEFPKEGPSILRIQQVVRGDSAAYFCASSPFVQDTQYFGPGTRLTVL.